These T cell receptor beta chains were read from a single sample in a study of CD4 T cell repertoires in COVID-19. Some clones are missing from TCRdb's copy, which holds only in-frame ones; the method was immunoSEQ multiplex PCR. The sample carries more than 20,000 clones, 85% to 95% recorded once. The sequences come from circulating follicular helper CD4+ T cells (cTfh) from blood, collected before the COVID-19 pandemic. All receptors derive from a human donor who had COVID-19. The CDR3 runs from the conserved cysteine through the conserved F or W. The order of the fields is D gene, J gene, clone size, V gene, CDR3 protein, CDR3 DNA. A D gene is named only where the DNA matches it firmly. Clone size is not always given. Where it is, it says once, few, many or a class for expanded clones.

d_call: NA
j_call: TRBJ2-3
clone_size: NA
v_call: TRBV29-1
cdr3_aa: CSVRPPTDTQYF
cdr3_nt: TGCAGCGTTCGTCCCCCCACAGATACGCAGTATTTT

d_call: TRBD2
j_call: TRBJ2-1
clone_size: NA
v_call: TRBV19
cdr3_aa: CASSMRAGANNEQFF
cdr3_nt: TGTGCCAGTAGTATGAGGGCGGGAGCAAACAATGAGCAGTTCTTC

d_call: TRBD2
j_call: TRBJ2-1
clone_size: NA
v_call: TRBV11-3
cdr3_aa: CASSLDLSGVNGNEQFF
cdr3_nt: TGTGCCAGCAGCTTAGACCTCAGCGGGGTCAACGGGAATGAGCAGTTCTTC

d_call: NA
j_call: TRBJ2-7
clone_size: NA
v_call: TRBV28
cdr3_aa: CASTYGGSKNYEQYF
cdr3_nt: TGTGCCAGCACCTATGGGGGCAGCAAAAACTACGAGCAGTACTTC

d_call: NA
j_call: TRBJ1-1
clone_size: NA
v_call: TRBV13
cdr3_aa: CASSLRRNTEAFF
cdr3_nt: TGTGCCAGCAGCTTAAGGAGGAACACTGAAGCTTTCTTT

d_call: NA
j_call: TRBJ1-2
clone_size: NA
v_call: TRBV27
cdr3_aa: CASSLRGLFGYTF
cdr3_nt: TGTGCCAGCAGCCTTAGGGGTCTCTTTGGCTACACCTTC

d_call: TRBD1
j_call: TRBJ1-3
clone_size: NA
v_call: TRBV6-1
cdr3_aa: CASSELVLGQMIYF
cdr3_nt: TGTGCCAGCAGTGAACTAGTCTTGGGACAGATGATATATTTT

d_call: NA
j_call: TRBJ2-7
clone_size: NA
v_call: TRBV5-1
cdr3_aa: CASSSTGYSTYEQYF
cdr3_nt: TGCGCCAGCAGCTCAACAGGGTACTCTACCTACGAGCAGTACTTC

d_call: TRBD2
j_call: TRBJ2-1
clone_size: once
v_call: TRBV5-1
cdr3_aa: CASSLAVSGRGGSYNEQFF
cdr3_nt: TGCGCCAGCAGCTTGGCCGTTAGCGGGAGGGGAGGGTCCTACAATGAGCAGTTCTTC

d_call: TRBD1
j_call: TRBJ2-7
clone_size: NA
v_call: TRBV11-2
cdr3_aa: CASSYTPGQGSSEQYF
cdr3_nt: TGTGCCAGCAGCTATACCCCGGGACAGGGCTCCAGCGAGCAGTACTTC

d_call: NA
j_call: TRBJ1-3
clone_size: few
v_call: TRBV7-8
cdr3_aa: CASSLSGGTGNTIYF
cdr3_nt: TGTGCCAGCAGCTTATCCGGAGGGACTGGAAACACCATATATTTT

d_call: TRBD1
j_call: TRBJ1-4
clone_size: NA
v_call: TRBV18
cdr3_aa: CASSQQGAEKLFF
cdr3_nt: TGTGCCAGCTCACAACAGGGGGCGGAAAAACTGTTTTTT

d_call: NA
j_call: TRBJ2-3
clone_size: NA
v_call: TRBV5-8
cdr3_aa: CASSRSGSTDTQYF
cdr3_nt: TGTGCCAGCAGCCGGAGCGGGAGCACAGATACGCAGTATTTT

d_call: NA
j_call: TRBJ2-2
clone_size: NA
v_call: TRBV4-1
cdr3_aa: CASSQEVGASTGELFF
cdr3_nt: TGCGCCAGCAGCCAAGAAGTAGGGGCGAGCACCGGGGAGCTGTTTTTT

d_call: TRBD1
j_call: TRBJ1-2
clone_size: NA
v_call: TRBV28
cdr3_aa: CASSQDRLGGYTF
cdr3_nt: TGTGCCAGCAGCCAGGACAGGCTGGGTGGCTACACCTTC

d_call: TRBD1
j_call: TRBJ1-1
clone_size: once
v_call: TRBV6-6
cdr3_aa: CASSLTGVGTEAFF
cdr3_nt: TGTGCCAGCAGCTTGACAGGGGTTGGCACTGAAGCTTTCTTT

d_call: TRBD1
j_call: TRBJ1-2
clone_size: few
v_call: TRBV29-1
cdr3_aa: CSADGTGNGYTF
cdr3_nt: TGCAGCGCCGACGGGACAGGGAACGGCTACACCTTC

d_call: TRBD2
j_call: TRBJ2-2
clone_size: NA
v_call: TRBV28
cdr3_aa: CVIAGVNTGELFF
cdr3_nt: TGCGTTATAGCGGGAGTGAACACCGGGGAGCTGTTTTTT

d_call: TRBD1
j_call: TRBJ2-7
clone_size: NA
v_call: TRBV2
cdr3_aa: CASRGQTYEQYF
cdr3_nt: TGTGCCAGCAGGGGACAGACCTACGAGCAGTACTTC

d_call: NA
j_call: TRBJ2-1
clone_size: NA
v_call: TRBV6-5
cdr3_aa: CASSQASSYNEQFF
cdr3_nt: TGTGCCAGCAGCCAAGCGAGTTCCTACAATGAGCAGTTCTTC

d_call: TRBD1
j_call: TRBJ2-5
clone_size: NA
v_call: TRBV7-2
cdr3_aa: CASSGQQGASLETQYF
cdr3_nt: TGTGCCAGCAGCGGACAACAGGGGGCGAGTTTAGAGACCCAGTACTTC

d_call: NA
j_call: TRBJ1-4
clone_size: once
v_call: TRBV7-9
cdr3_aa: CASSPTRDTEKLFF
cdr3_nt: TGTGCCAGCAGCCCGACTCGGGACACTGAAAAACTGTTTTTT

d_call: TRBD2
j_call: TRBJ2-3
clone_size: NA
v_call: TRBV15
cdr3_aa: CATSRYSGTSGTQYF
cdr3_nt: TGTGCCACCAGCAGATACTCCGGGACTAGCGGGACGCAGTATTTT

d_call: NA
j_call: TRBJ1-3
clone_size: NA
v_call: TRBV11-2
cdr3_aa: CASSSITGRRNTIYF
cdr3_nt: TGTGCCAGCAGCTCTATCACAGGGCGGCGGAACACCATATATTTT

d_call: TRBD2
j_call: TRBJ2-5
clone_size: NA
v_call: TRBV7-3
cdr3_aa: CASSHGTSGAQYF
cdr3_nt: TGTGCCAGCAGCCATGGGACTAGCGGGGCCCAGTACTTC

d_call: TRBD1
j_call: TRBJ1-5
clone_size: once
v_call: TRBV5-1
cdr3_aa: CASSLLGTGDQPQHF
cdr3_nt: TGCGCCAGCAGCCTACTGGGGACAGGGGATCAGCCCCAGCATTTT

d_call: TRBD1
j_call: TRBJ2-5
clone_size: NA
v_call: TRBV6-1
cdr3_aa: CASGTAQETQYF
cdr3_nt: TGTGCCAGCGGGACAGCGCAAGAGACCCAGTACTTC

d_call: NA
j_call: TRBJ2-5
clone_size: NA
v_call: TRBV10-2
cdr3_aa: CASSESEAQKETQYF
cdr3_nt: TGCGCCAGCAGTGAGTCGGAGGCCCAGAAAGAGACCCAGTACTTC

d_call: TRBD2
j_call: TRBJ2-3
clone_size: NA
v_call: TRBV2
cdr3_aa: CASRLAGSTDTQYF
cdr3_nt: TGTGCCAGCAGACTAGCGGGAAGCACAGATACGCAGTATTTT

d_call: NA
j_call: TRBJ1-1
clone_size: NA
v_call: TRBV30
cdr3_aa: CAWRRGLNTEAFF
cdr3_nt: TGTGCCTGGAGGAGAGGCTTGAACACTGAAGCTTTCTTT

d_call: TRBD1
j_call: TRBJ2-7
clone_size: NA
v_call: TRBV30
cdr3_aa: CAWSATMTGNEQYF
cdr3_nt: TGTGCCTGGAGCGCAACTATGACAGGGAACGAGCAGTACTTC

d_call: TRBD1
j_call: TRBJ1-1
clone_size: NA
v_call: TRBV29-1
cdr3_aa: CSVDEQGETEAFF
cdr3_nt: TGCAGCGTTGATGAGCAGGGGGAAACTGAAGCTTTCTTT

d_call: TRBD1
j_call: TRBJ1-2
clone_size: NA
v_call: TRBV9
cdr3_aa: CASTPTGAHGYTF
cdr3_nt: TGTGCCAGCACCCCAACAGGGGCGCACGGCTACACCTTC

d_call: NA
j_call: TRBJ1-1
clone_size: once
v_call: TRBV19
cdr3_aa: CASLPGGGGDTEAFF
cdr3_nt: TGTGCCAGTCTCCCGGGGGGCGGAGGAGACACTGAAGCTTTCTTT

d_call: NA
j_call: TRBJ2-7
clone_size: NA
v_call: TRBV6-1
cdr3_aa: CASRPRDLNEQYF
cdr3_nt: TGTGCCAGCAGGCCTCGGGATCTGAACGAGCAGTACTTC

d_call: TRBD1
j_call: TRBJ2-3
clone_size: NA
v_call: TRBV10-1
cdr3_aa: CASKPGQGTDTQYF
cdr3_nt: TGCGCCTCCAAACCGGGACAGGGAACAGATACGCAGTATTTT

d_call: NA
j_call: TRBJ2-7
clone_size: NA
v_call: TRBV6-5
cdr3_aa: CASSPAGSREQYF
cdr3_nt: TGTGCCAGCTCCCCGGCAGGGTCGAGGGAGCAGTACTTC

d_call: NA
j_call: TRBJ1-5
clone_size: NA
v_call: TRBV7-2
cdr3_aa: CASSPESGDNQPQHF
cdr3_nt: TGTGCCAGCAGCCCGGAGTCCGGGGACAATCAGCCCCAGCATTTT

d_call: TRBD1
j_call: TRBJ2-7
clone_size: NA
v_call: TRBV6-5
cdr3_aa: CATKRQGEVEQYF
cdr3_nt: TGTGCCACCAAGAGACAGGGGGAGGTCGAGCAGTACTTC

d_call: NA
j_call: TRBJ2-3
clone_size: NA
v_call: TRBV2
cdr3_aa: CASSVWDKSTDTQYF
cdr3_nt: TGTGCCAGCAGTGTTTGGGACAAATCCACAGATACGCAGTATTTT

d_call: NA
j_call: TRBJ2-2
clone_size: NA
v_call: TRBV11-2
cdr3_aa: CASSLARAGELFF
cdr3_nt: TGTGCCAGCAGCTTAGCCCGGGCCGGGGAGCTGTTTTTT

d_call: TRBD1
j_call: TRBJ2-7
clone_size: NA
v_call: TRBV19
cdr3_aa: CASRRQGASEQYF
cdr3_nt: TGTGCCAGTAGGCGACAGGGGGCCAGCGAGCAGTACTTC

d_call: TRBD1
j_call: TRBJ1-2
clone_size: NA
v_call: TRBV28
cdr3_aa: CATSDRASMGVWIRIGYTF
cdr3_nt: TGTGCCACTAGCGACAGGGCGAGCATGGGGGTATGGATCCGTATAGGCTACACCTTC

d_call: NA
j_call: TRBJ1-1
clone_size: few
v_call: TRBV19
cdr3_aa: CASQQGAQAFF
cdr3_nt: TGTGCCAGTCAGCAGGGCGCACAAGCTTTCTTT

d_call: TRBD2
j_call: TRBJ2-1
clone_size: NA
v_call: TRBV19
cdr3_aa: CASSMTGTSGRAGRNEQFF
cdr3_nt: TGTGCCAGTAGTATGACCGGGACTAGCGGGAGGGCCGGTCGCAATGAGCAGTTCTTC

d_call: NA
j_call: TRBJ1-2
clone_size: NA
v_call: TRBV6-1
cdr3_aa: CASSGRGGGDGYTF
cdr3_nt: TGTGCCAGCAGTGGACGAGGAGGGGGGGATGGCTACACCTTC

d_call: NA
j_call: TRBJ1-5
clone_size: NA
v_call: TRBV30
cdr3_aa: CAWSVGLSNQPQHF
cdr3_nt: TGTGCCTGGAGCGTAGGACTGAGCAATCAGCCCCAGCATTTT

d_call: TRBD1
j_call: TRBJ1-4
clone_size: NA
v_call: TRBV27
cdr3_aa: CASSLSVRGQLFF
cdr3_nt: TGTGCCAGCAGTTTATCGGTCAGGGGGCAACTGTTTTTT

d_call: NA
j_call: TRBJ1-2
clone_size: once
v_call: TRBV10-3
cdr3_aa: CAISESNGVYYTF
cdr3_nt: TGTGCCATCAGTGAGTCTAACGGGGTGTACTACACCTTC

d_call: NA
j_call: TRBJ1-5
clone_size: NA
v_call: TRBV2
cdr3_aa: CASRDPRGFNQPQHF
cdr3_nt: TGTGCCAGCAGAGACCCTCGGGGGTTCAATCAGCCCCAGCATTTT

d_call: TRBD2
j_call: TRBJ2-1
clone_size: NA
v_call: TRBV7-2
cdr3_aa: CASSLVSREEEFF
cdr3_nt: TGTGCCAGCAGCTTAGTTTCCCGGGAGGAGGAGTTCTTC

d_call: NA
j_call: TRBJ2-2
clone_size: few
v_call: TRBV6-6
cdr3_aa: CASSYELGYGELFF
cdr3_nt: TGTGCCAGCAGTTACGAGCTAGGCTACGGGGAGCTGTTTTTT

d_call: NA
j_call: TRBJ2-5
clone_size: NA
v_call: TRBV30
cdr3_aa: CAWMSQGMWETQYF
cdr3_nt: TGTGCCTGGATGAGTCAGGGAATGTGGGAGACCCAGTACTTC

d_call: NA
j_call: TRBJ1-1
clone_size: once
v_call: TRBV5-1
cdr3_aa: CASSLGRLGEAFF
cdr3_nt: TGCGCCAGCAGCTTGGGGAGGTTGGGGGAAGCTTTCTTT